This note documents a single T cell receptor (beta chain) sequence. Antigen: not known. The data originate from a study of T cell repertoires in cytomegalovirus infection. The CDR3 consists of 12 residues. Germline V lookup: CDR1 SGHTA, CDR2 FQGNSA. V lost 7 bases to trimming and J lost 7 bases, with 8 bases between them. Using its own MiXCR run on the reads, TCRdb lists one record per CDR3 protein. The table has about 280,000 distinct CDR3 sequences, 20% to 25% seen once. The rearrangement links TRBV7-2 to TRBJ1-6, with unresolved D. The sequence was obtained from a human donor in good health (CMV status not recorded). Some clones in this sample may be carry-over from other donors' samples. The input for sequencing was cultured PBMCs, taken from culture after CMV antigen stimulation. CDR3 region: CASTLGNSPLHF. The CDR3 DNA reads as TGTGCCAGCACTTTGGGAAATTCACCCCTCCACTTT.